This T cell receptor (beta chain) was captured by sequencing in a study of a mutant IDH1 vaccine in newly diagnosed glioma. Background on the study: Sex distribution of treated patients was around 62% male and around 40% female; mean age was about 40 years. Radiotherapy, temozolomide, or both had been given previously, and both were given to most. Whole-study findings and limits: Induction of immune responses by the vaccine occurred in 93.3% of patients.

TCRdb's table, derived via immunoSEQ multiplex PCR, lists solely in-frame clones and lacks some. The table includes tens of thousands of clones, about 80% detected once. For this clone: The antigen is not known.

Germline-derived CDR1 and CDR2 are KGHSH and LQKENI. The CDR3 totals 13 residues. V lost 6 bases and J 0 bases, leaving 8 bases between the germline ends. Sample time point: baseline, week 1 (first vaccination visit). Specified treatment: pre-vaccination baseline after standard-of-care therapy. This TCR was recovered from a young man with glioma. The source was PBMCs, collected from a glioma patient treated with radiotherapy, temozolomide or both. The chain joins TRBV18 to TRBJ2-5; D perhaps matches TRBD1 (6 bases). The CDR3 coding sequence is TGTGCCAGCTCTCGGACAGACCAAGAGACCCAGTACTTC. This gives the protein CASSRTDQETQYF.